This TCR beta chain was obtained from a study of T cell repertoires in cytomegalovirus infection. In TCRdb, the reads were re-called with MiXCR into one record per CDR3 protein. The table lists tens of thousands of distinct CDR3 sequences, about a fifth of them singletons. Comments on this clonotype: Its antigen is unidentified.

In germline, CDR1 is MNHEY, CDR2 SMNVEV (reference sequence). Trimming removed 0 bases at V and 0 bases at J, with 5 bases between. The CDR3 covers 15 residues. This rearrangement joins TRBV27 to TRBJ2-2; D is unclear. The sequenced sample was CD8+ T cells from cultured PBMCs, obtained from culture after CMV antigen stimulation. This clonotype was sampled from a human donor in good health (CMV status not recorded). Some clones in this sample may be carry-over from other donors' samples. The DNA of the CDR3 is TGTGCCAGCAGTTTATCCTACCCGAACACCGGGGAGCTGTTTTTT. Translating gives CASSLSYPNTGELFF.